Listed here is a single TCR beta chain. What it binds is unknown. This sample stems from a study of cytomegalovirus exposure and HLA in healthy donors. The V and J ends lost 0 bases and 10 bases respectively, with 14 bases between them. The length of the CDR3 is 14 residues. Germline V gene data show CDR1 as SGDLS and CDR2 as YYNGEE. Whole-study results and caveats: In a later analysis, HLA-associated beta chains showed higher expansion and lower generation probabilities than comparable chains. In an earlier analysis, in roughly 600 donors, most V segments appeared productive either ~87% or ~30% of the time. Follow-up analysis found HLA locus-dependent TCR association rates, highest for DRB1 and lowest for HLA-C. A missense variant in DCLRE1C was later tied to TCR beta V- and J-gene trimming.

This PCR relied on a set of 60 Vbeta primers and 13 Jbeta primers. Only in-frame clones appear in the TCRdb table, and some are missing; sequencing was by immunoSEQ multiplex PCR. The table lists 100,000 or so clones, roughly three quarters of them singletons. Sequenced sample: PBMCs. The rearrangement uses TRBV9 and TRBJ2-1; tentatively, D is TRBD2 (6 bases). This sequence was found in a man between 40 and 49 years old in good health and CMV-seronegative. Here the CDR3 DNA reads TGTGCCAGCAGCGTAGTGGTGACTGCGGGGGAGCAGTTCTTC. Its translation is CASSVVVTAGEQFF.